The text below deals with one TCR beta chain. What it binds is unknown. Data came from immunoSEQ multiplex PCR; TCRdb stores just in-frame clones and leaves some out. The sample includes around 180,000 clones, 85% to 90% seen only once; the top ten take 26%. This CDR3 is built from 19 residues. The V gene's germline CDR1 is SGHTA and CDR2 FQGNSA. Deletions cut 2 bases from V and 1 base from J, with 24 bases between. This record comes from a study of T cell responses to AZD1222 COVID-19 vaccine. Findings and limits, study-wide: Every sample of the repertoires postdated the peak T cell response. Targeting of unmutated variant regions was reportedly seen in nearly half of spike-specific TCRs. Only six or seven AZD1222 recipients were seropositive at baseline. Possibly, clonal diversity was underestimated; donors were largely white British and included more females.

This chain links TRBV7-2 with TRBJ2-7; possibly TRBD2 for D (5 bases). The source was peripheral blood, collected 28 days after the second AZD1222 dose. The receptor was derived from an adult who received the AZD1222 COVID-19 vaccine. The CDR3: CASSLILPRGRNSSYEQYF. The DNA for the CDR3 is TGTGCCAGCAGCTTAATCCTTCCGAGAGGGCGGAATTCATCCTACGAGCAGTACTTC.